This T cell receptor beta chain was sequenced in a study of T cell repertoires in cytomegalovirus infection. On the study more broadly: Public signatures in TCR beta pointed to CMV infection and matching HLA type.

A single record per CDR3 protein comes from TCRdb applying MiXCR to the reads. The sample shows 450,000 to 600,000 distinct CDR3 sequences, about 11% of them seen only once. This CDR3 contains 14 residues. Deletions cut 7 bases from V and 4 bases from J, with 15 bases between. Germline V gene data show CDR1 as MNHNS and CDR2 as SASEGT. Findings and limits, study-wide: Cumulative public TCR beta family frequency identified carriers of CMV plus the relevant HLA. HLA-C-restricted CMV clonotypes gave the most frequent clonotype in two of eight donors.

Comments on this clonotype: Its antigen is not known.

Sequenced input: PBMCs. This clonotype originated in a human donor in good health (CMV status not recorded). Some clones in this sample may be carry-over from other donors' samples. This sequence joins TRBV6-1 and TRBJ2-3; D is unclear. The CDR3 here is CASTEGAGADTQYF. The CDR3 DNA sequence: TGTGCCAGCACCGAAGGTGCTGGCGCAGATACGCAGTATTTT.